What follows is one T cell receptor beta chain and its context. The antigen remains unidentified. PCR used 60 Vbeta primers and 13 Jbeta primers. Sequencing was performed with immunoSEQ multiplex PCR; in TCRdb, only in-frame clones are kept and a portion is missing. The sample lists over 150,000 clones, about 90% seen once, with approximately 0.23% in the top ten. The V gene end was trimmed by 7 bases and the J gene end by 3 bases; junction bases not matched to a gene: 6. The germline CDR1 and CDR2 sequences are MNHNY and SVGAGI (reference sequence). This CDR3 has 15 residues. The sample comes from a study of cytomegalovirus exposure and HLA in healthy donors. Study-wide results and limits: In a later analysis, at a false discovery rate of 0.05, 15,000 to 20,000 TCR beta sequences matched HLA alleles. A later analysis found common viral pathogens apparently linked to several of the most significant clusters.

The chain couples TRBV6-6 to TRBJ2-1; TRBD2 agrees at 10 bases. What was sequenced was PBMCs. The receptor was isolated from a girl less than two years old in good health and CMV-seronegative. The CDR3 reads CASTTTSGVYNEQFF. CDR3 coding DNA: TGTGCCAGCACCACTACTAGCGGGGTCTACAATGAGCAGTTCTTC.